Below, one TCR beta chain is given with its context. In the original analysis: Reference gene primers were amplified, and this amplification served to estimate nucleated cell counts. The data were produced by immunoSEQ multiplex PCR, yet TCRdb's version contains in-frame clones alone and is incomplete. The V and J calls and clone size come from that table; D and trimming were worked out from the DNA. Of 130,000 or so clones in the sample, roughly 84% were seen once. V was pared by 4 bases and J by 1 base, with 4 bases of the junction left unmatched. Germline V gene data show CDR1 as SGHRS and CDR2 as YFSETQ. The CDR3 is made up of 16 amino acids. The data were obtained in a study of blood T cell repertoires in COVID-19. Across the study: Some COVID-19 samples were acute and others convalescent; all came from the United States, Italy and Spain. T cells, B-cell-depleted T cells, or PBMCs provided the cDNA or gDNA that served as material.

The specimen was peripheral blood. The chain employs TRBV5-1 and TRBJ2-3; 12 bases match TRBD2. This TCR derives from an elderly woman with acute or convalescent COVID-19. The CDR3 coding sequence is TGCGCCAGCAGCACCCGACTAGCGGGAGGCACAGATACGCAGTATTTT. Residues: CASSTRLAGGTDTQYF.